This T cell receptor beta chain was sequenced for a study of cytomegalovirus exposure and HLA in healthy donors. The PCR used 60 Vbeta and 13 Jbeta primers. Sequencing used immunoSEQ multiplex PCR; TCRdb keeps in-frame clones, though not all of them. The data contain under 200,000 clones, around three quarters of them seen just once; the ten biggest clones take up under 7.5%. The study, taken as a whole, reports: Of the V segments, some could not be distinguished, including TRBV6-2 and TRBV6-3, and were excluded.

At the time of sampling, donors were nominally healthy, though unrecorded immune exposures were likely. The CDR3 runs 13 residues. From germline, CDR1 is MGHDK and CDR2 SYGVNS. The V end was cut by 5 bases, the J end by 1 base, with 8 bases between. Of note for this clone: Its antigen is not known.

Sequencing input: PBMCs. The sequence was collected from a man between 40 and 49 years old in good health and CMV-seronegative. This chain links TRBV25-1 with TRBJ1-1; D is undetermined. The CDR3 protein is CASSRQANTEAFF. The CDR3 bases are TGTGCCAGCAGTCGTCAGGCGAACACTGAAGCTTTCTTT.